This T cell receptor beta chain was captured in a study of blood T cell repertoires in COVID-19. The CDR3 consists of 13 residues. V shed 7 bases, J shed 5 bases, and the junction held 4 bases outside the gene matches. Authors' data handling: Reference gene primer amplification gave estimated nucleated cell counts. Sequencing was performed with immunoSEQ multiplex PCR; in TCRdb, only in-frame clones are kept and a portion is missing. The V and J calls and clone size are taken from that table; D and trimming were inferred from the DNA. This sample has around 270,000 clones, with around 90% found just once.

The J gene is TRBJ1-1, the V gene TRBV12-3 or TRBV12-4; TRBD1 matches at 10 bases. This TCR was sampled from a man between 60 and 75 years old who had recovered from COVID-19. Input material: peripheral blood. CDR3 DNA: TGTGCCAGCAATCTGGACAGGGGGACTGAAGCTTTCTTT. It is translated as CASNLDRGTEAFF.